This T cell receptor (beta chain) was identified during a study of cytomegalovirus exposure and HLA in healthy donors. This PCR relied on a set of 60 Vbeta primers and 13 Jbeta primers. Assay used: immunoSEQ multiplex PCR; TCRdb lists only in-frame clones, some missing. The sample holds some 130,000 clones; 66% are singletons and the top ten take more than 1.5%. Losses at the gene ends were 3 bases for V and 5 bases for J; bases not matched to a gene: 5. The CDR3 has 15 amino acids. The V gene's germline CDR1 is SGHRS and CDR2 YFSETQ. Sequenced input: PBMCs. The rearrangement joins TRBV5-1 to TRBJ2-5; 12 positions match TRBD1. This TCR was recovered from a human donor in good health. CDR3 amino acids: CASSYGGTGGETQYF. The DNA of the CDR3 is TGCGCCAGCAGCTATGGGGGGACAGGGGGCGAGACCCAGTACTTC.